This T cell receptor (beta chain) derives from a study of cytomegalovirus exposure and HLA in healthy donors. About this clone: Its antigen is not identified.

The CDR3 runs to 14 residues. From germline, CDR1 is SGDLS and CDR2 YYNGEE. V shed 3 bases, J shed 4 bases, and the junction held 7 bases outside the gene matches. Study-level points and caveats: CMV serostatus was the sole immune exposure information available.

The PCR was carried out with 60 Vbeta primers and 13 Jbeta primers. Profiling relied on immunoSEQ multiplex PCR, and the TCRdb table lists in-frame clones only, not all of them. This sample has 150,000 to 200,000 clones; roughly four fifths occur once, and the top ten carry about 1.9%. Specimen: PBMCs. The J gene is TRBJ2-7, the V gene TRBV9; 7 bases match TRBD1. The TCR sequence derives from a young man in good health and CMV-seronegative. This CDR3 reads CASSAGTATYEQYF. In DNA, the CDR3 is TGTGCCAGCAGCGCCGGGACAGCAACTTACGAGCAGTACTTC.